Listed below are T cell receptor beta chains from one sample, sequenced in a study of blood T cell dynamics during melanoma immunotherapy. TCRdb's table, derived via immunoSEQ multiplex PCR, lists solely in-frame clones and lacks some. Of 15,000 to 20,000 clones listed, approximately 83% are singletons. The sequenced sample was blood, obtained from a patient treated with checkpoint blockade. All receptors derive from a human donor with melanoma. CDR3s include the opening cysteine and the closing phenylalanine or tryptophan. A D gene is named only where the DNA matches it firmly. The size of a clone is reported for some rows only, either as once, few or many, or as a class for expanded clones.

j_call,d_call,v_call,clone_size,cdr3_aa,cdr3_nt
TRBJ1-1,.,TRBV7-8,.,CASGLGTGNTEAFF,TGTGCCAGCGGACTTGGGACGGGGAACACTGAAGCTTTCTTT
TRBJ2-1,.,TRBV4-2,.,CASSQEKAHYNEQFF,TGTGCCAGCAGCCAAGAAAAGGCCCATTACAATGAGCAGTTCTTC
TRBJ2-3,TRBD2,TRBV27,.,CASSSAPARSGGTQYF,TGTGCCAGCAGCTCAGCTCCGGCAAGATCGGGAGGAACGCAGTATTTT
TRBJ2-2,.,TRBV7-2,.,CASSLEGGGTGELFF,TGTGCCAGCAGCTTAGAGGGCGGCGGCACCGGGGAGCTGTTTTTT
TRBJ2-3,TRBD2,TRBV18,.,CASSTKGLAGLDTQYF,TGTGCCAGCTCAACTAAGGGACTAGCGGGACTTGATACGCAGTATTTT
TRBJ1-1,.,TRBV19,.,CASRGYRTMNTEAFF,TGTGCCAGTAGGGGATATAGGACAATGAACACTGAAGCTTTCTTT
TRBJ2-3,.,TRBV7-2,.,CASSLLGTQYF,TGTGCCAGCAGCTTATTAGGTACGCAGTATTTT
TRBJ1-2,.,TRBV19,few,CASSTGVNYGYTF,TGTGCCAGTAGTACAGGGGTCAACTATGGCTACACCTTC
TRBJ2-1,.,TRBV25-1,few,CASSQWGSSNEQFF,TGTGCCAGCAGTCAATGGGGGAGTTCGAATGAGCAGTTCTTC
TRBJ2-3,TRBD2,TRBV5-6,.,CASSLLRTSGDTDTQYF,TGTGCCAGCAGCTTGTTGCGGACTAGCGGGGATACAGATACGCAGTATTTT
TRBJ2-1,TRBD2,TRBV29-1,.,CSVELAALYNEQFF,TGCAGCGTTGAACTAGCGGCCCTCTACAATGAGCAGTTCTTC
TRBJ1-4,.,TRBV28,once,CASKQRINEKLFF,TGTGCCAGCAAGCAACGGATTAATGAAAAACTGTTTTTT
TRBJ1-1,.,TRBV2,few,CASFEGRGRRAFF,TGTGCCAGCTTCGAGGGACGGGGGAGACGGGCTTTCTTT
TRBJ1-3,TRBD1,TRBV2,few,CASSEGQGNSGNTIYF,TGTGCCAGCAGTGAAGGACAGGGGAACTCTGGAAACACCATATATTTT
TRBJ2-7,.,TRBV7-9,few,CASSQPQGLFDEQYF,TGTGCCAGCAGCCAACCACAGGGCTTATTCGACGAGCAGTACTTC
TRBJ2-5,TRBD1,TRBV19,.,CASSISGQGNGKTQYF,TGTGCCAGTAGTATCTCTGGACAGGGGAATGGAAAGACCCAGTACTTC
TRBJ2-7,TRBD2,TRBV5-5,.,CASSNGLAAGEQYF,TGTGCCAGCAGCAACGGACTAGCGGCGGGGGAGCAGTACTTC
TRBJ2-3,.,TRBV28,.,CASSLSGTDTQYF,TGTGCCAGCAGTTTGTCAGGCACAGATACGCAGTATTTT
TRBJ1-4,TRBD1,TRBV28,.,CASSLGDSLNNEKLFF,TGTGCCAGCAGTTTAGGGGACAGTCTTAATAATGAAAAACTGTTTTTT
TRBJ2-4,.,TRBV2,.,CASNQGSLADIQYF,TGTGCCAGCAATCAGGGATCTCTCGCTGACATTCAGTACTTC
TRBJ2-3,.,TRBV10-3,.,CAINFQGETDTQYF,TGTGCCATCAACTTCCAAGGGGAAACTGATACGCAGTATTTT
TRBJ2-6,TRBD1,TRBV7-9,.,CASSSLPGQGTTGANVLTF,TGTGCCAGCAGCTCCCTCCCGGGACAGGGGACGACTGGGGCCAACGTCCTGACTTTC
TRBJ1-2,.,TRBV11-2,.,CASSPGGQGYGYTF,TGTGCCAGCAGCCCGGGCGGGCAGGGCTATGGCTACACCTTC
TRBJ2-7,TRBD2,TRBV28,.,CASSLIAGTSYEQYF,TGTGCCAGCAGTTTGATAGCGGGGACCTCCTACGAGCAGTACTTC
TRBJ2-3,.,TRBV5-4,once,CASSLGGAGSDTQYF,TGTGCCAGCAGCTTGGGGGGGGCCGGCTCAGATACGCAGTATTTT
TRBJ1-2,.,TRBV19,once,CASKSAGHSGNYGYTF,TGTGCCAGTAAATCGGCAGGCCATTCGGGGAACTATGGCTACACCTTC
TRBJ1-1,TRBD1,TRBV9,.,CASSEGTGLNTEAFF,TGTGCCAGCAGCGAAGGGACAGGGCTGAACACTGAAGCTTTCTTT
TRBJ2-2,TRBD2,TRBV6-5,.,CASSLAGVGTGELFF,TGTGCCAGCAGCCTAGCGGGAGTGGGCACCGGGGAGCTGTTTTTT
TRBJ1-2,TRBD1,TRBV9,.,CASSAGQGDYGYTF,TGTGCCAGCAGCGCTGGACAGGGAGATTATGGCTACACCTTC
TRBJ2-1,.,TRBV18,.,CATGSGGEQFF,TGTGCCACCGGTAGCGGAGGTGAGCAGTTCTTC
TRBJ2-1,TRBD2,TRBV7-3,.,CASSEGLAGLGVPQFF,TGTGCCAGCAGCGAGGGACTAGCGGGACTCGGGGTTCCGCAGTTCTTC
TRBJ2-1,.,TRBV5-4,.,CASSFGLASSYNEQFF,TGTGCCAGCAGCTTCGGCCTAGCCAGCTCCTACAATGAGCAGTTCTTC
TRBJ1-2,TRBD1,TRBV2,once,CASRGQKSAHYGYTF,TGTGCCAGCAGGGGACAGAAGTCTGCTCACTATGGCTACACCTTC
TRBJ2-1,TRBD1,TRBV9,.,CASSLTGTLWYEQFF,TGTGCCAGCAGCCTGACAGGGACCCTATGGTATGAGCAGTTCTTC
TRBJ2-7,.,TRBV11-1,.,CASSSSRVPVEQYF,TGTGCCAGCAGCTCGTCCCGGGTCCCGGTCGAGCAGTACTTC
TRBJ1-4,TRBD1,TRBV7-8,.,CASSNQDRTTNEKLFF,TGTGCCAGCAGCAACCAGGACAGGACAACTAATGAAAAACTGTTTTTT
TRBJ2-3,TRBD2,TRBV2,few,CASSALAGGTDTQYF,TGTGCCAGCAGTGCTCTAGCGGGAGGCACAGATACGCAGTATTTT
TRBJ2-3,.,TRBV18,.,CASSPGADTQYF,TGTGCCAGCTCACCAGGCGCGGATACGCAGTATTTT
TRBJ2-5,.,TRBV5-4,.,CASSLIGETQYF,TGTGCCAGCAGCTTGATTGGAGAGACCCAGTACTTC
TRBJ2-2,.,TRBV9,.,CASSVEAGELFF,TGTGCCAGCAGCGTAGAGGCCGGGGAGCTGTTTTTT
TRBJ2-7,TRBD2,TRBV19,.,CASSSISGRVHEQYF,TGTGCCAGTAGTAGTATAAGCGGGAGGGTCCACGAGCAGTACTTC
TRBJ1-1,TRBD1,TRBV5-4,.,CASSVDRGLVTEAFF,TGTGCCAGCAGCGTCGACAGGGGGCTGGTTACTGAAGCTTTCTTT
TRBJ2-5,.,TRBV7-9,few,CASSAQETQYF,TGTGCCAGCAGCGCCCAAGAGACCCAGTACTTC
TRBJ1-2,.,TRBV27,few,CASSLRHPGGTNYGYTF,TGTGCCAGCAGTTTAAGGCACCCCGGAGGGACAAACTATGGCTACACCTTC
TRBJ2-3,TRBD1,TRBV10-3,.,CAIRETGGGTDTQYF,TGTGCCATCAGGGAAACAGGGGGAGGCACAGATACGCAGTATTTT
TRBJ2-1,TRBD2,TRBV9,.,CASSVDPAGVGSNEQFF,TGTGCCAGCAGCGTAGATCCAGCGGGAGTGGGGTCGAATGAGCAGTTCTTC